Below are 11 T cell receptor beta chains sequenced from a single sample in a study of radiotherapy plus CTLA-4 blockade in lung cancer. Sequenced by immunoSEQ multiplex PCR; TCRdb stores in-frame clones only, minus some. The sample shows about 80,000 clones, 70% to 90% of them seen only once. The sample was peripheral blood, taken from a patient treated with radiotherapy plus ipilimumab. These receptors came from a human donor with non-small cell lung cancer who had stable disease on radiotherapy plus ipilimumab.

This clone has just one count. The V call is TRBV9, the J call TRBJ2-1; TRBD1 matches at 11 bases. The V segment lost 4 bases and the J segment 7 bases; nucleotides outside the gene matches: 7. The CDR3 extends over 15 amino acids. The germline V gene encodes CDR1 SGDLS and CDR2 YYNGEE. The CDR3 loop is CASSRGTGGMNEQFF. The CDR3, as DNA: TGTGCCAGCAGCCGGGGGACAGGGGGGATGAATGAGCAGTTCTTC.

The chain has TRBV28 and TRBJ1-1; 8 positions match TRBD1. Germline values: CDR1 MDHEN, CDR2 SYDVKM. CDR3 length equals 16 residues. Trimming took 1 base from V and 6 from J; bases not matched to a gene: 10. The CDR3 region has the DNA TGTGCCAGCAGTTTATTCGCTTGGACAGGGCGATCTGAAGCTTTCTTT. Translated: CASSLFAWTGRSEAFF.

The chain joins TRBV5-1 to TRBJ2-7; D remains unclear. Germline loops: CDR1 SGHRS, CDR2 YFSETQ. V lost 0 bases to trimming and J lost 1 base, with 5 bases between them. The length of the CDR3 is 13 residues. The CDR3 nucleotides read TGCGCCAGCAGCTTGGCAGCGTCCTACGAGCAGTACTTC. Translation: CASSLAASYEQYF.

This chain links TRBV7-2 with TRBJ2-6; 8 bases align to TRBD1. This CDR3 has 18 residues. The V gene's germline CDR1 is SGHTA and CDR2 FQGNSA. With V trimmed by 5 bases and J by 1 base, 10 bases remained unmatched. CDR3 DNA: TGTGCCAGCAGCCCCGACAGGGGCCCTCGTTCTGGGGCCAACGTCCTGACTTTC. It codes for CASSPDRGPRSGANVLTF.

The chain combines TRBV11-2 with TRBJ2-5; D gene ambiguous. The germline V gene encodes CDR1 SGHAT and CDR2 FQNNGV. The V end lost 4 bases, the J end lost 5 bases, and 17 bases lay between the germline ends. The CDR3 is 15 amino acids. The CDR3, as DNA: TGTGCCAGCAGCTCGGCCGTTCGTTTGGTTGAGACCCAGTACTTC. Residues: CASSSAVRLVETQYF.

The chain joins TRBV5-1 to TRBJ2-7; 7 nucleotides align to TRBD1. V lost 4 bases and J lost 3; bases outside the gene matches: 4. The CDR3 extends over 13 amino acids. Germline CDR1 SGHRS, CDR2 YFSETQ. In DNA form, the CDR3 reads TGCGCCAGCAGCGAGGGACAGAACTACGAGCAGTACTTC. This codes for CASSEGQNYEQYF.

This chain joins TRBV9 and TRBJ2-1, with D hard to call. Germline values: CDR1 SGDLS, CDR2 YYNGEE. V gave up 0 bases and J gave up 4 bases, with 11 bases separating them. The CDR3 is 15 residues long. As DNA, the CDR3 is TGTGCCAGCAGCGTAGGTAGGCAATCATACAATGAGCAGTTCTTC. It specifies CASSVGRQSYNEQFF.

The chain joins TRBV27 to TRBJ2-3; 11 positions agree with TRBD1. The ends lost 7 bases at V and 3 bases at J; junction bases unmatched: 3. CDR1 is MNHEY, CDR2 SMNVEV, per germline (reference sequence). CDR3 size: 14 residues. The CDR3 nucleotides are TGTGCCAGCAAGGACAGGGGGCGAACAGATACGCAGTATTTT. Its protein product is CASKDRGRTDTQYF.

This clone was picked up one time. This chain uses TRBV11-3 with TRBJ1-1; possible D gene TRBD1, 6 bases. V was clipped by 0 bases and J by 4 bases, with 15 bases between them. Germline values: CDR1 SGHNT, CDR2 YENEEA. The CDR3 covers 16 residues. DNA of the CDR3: TGTGCCAGCAGCTTAGACGGGGGGGCGCAGACCACTGAAGCTTTCTTT. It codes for CASSLDGGAQTTEAFF.

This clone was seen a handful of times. CDR3 nucleotide sequence: TGTGCCAGTAGTTTACAGACAGGGTACGAGCAGTACTTC. The encoded protein is CASSLQTGYEQYF. This chain links TRBV19 with TRBJ2-7; 7 nucleotides match TRBD1. From germline, CDR1 is LNHDA and CDR2 SQIVND (reference sequence). Germline trimming cut 5 bases from V and 4 bases from J; bases unmatched to any gene: 5. The CDR3 runs 13 residues.

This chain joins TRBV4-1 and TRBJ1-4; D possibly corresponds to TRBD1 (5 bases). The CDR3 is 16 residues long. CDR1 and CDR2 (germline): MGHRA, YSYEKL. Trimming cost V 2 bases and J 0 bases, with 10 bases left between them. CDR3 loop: CASSQSGVTTNEKLFF. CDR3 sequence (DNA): TGCGCCAGCAGCCAATCGGGGGTAACAACTAATGAAAAACTGTTTTTT.